The clone carrying this TCR beta chain has a handful of counts. Construction of TCR beta libraries relied on iRepertoire HTBI primers and on Arm-PCR targeting CDR3 regions. TCRdb called the multiplex PCR reads again in MiXCR, with one record for every CDR3 protein. The table records a few hundred thousand distinct CDR3 sequences, about 13% of them present only once. The data are from a study of regulatory T cells in long-lasting Graves disease. The wider study: Newly diagnosed Graves' patients had taken antithyroid drugs under 3 months.

The ends were cut back, 7 bases at V and 9 bases at J, with 19 bases in the middle. CDR3 length: 14 residues. Germline V lookup: CDR1 LNHDA, CDR2 SQIVND (reference sequence). The time point is: newly diagnosed GD, antithyroid drugs for less than 3 months. From RNA extracted from PBMCs, the TCR library was made. The sample also formed part of further work on T cells in Graves' hyperthyroidism and ophthalmopathy.

This receptor was taken from a young man with Graves disease. The source was peripheral blood mononuclear cells (PBMCs), collected at new diagnosis, from a patient treated with antithyroid drugs. This chain connects TRBV19 to TRBJ1-5; D not resolved. The CDR3 here is CASTPQQHFSPQHF. The CDR3 DNA sequence: TGTGCCAGTACCCCCCAGCAGCACTTCTCGCCCCAGCATTTT.